This T cell receptor beta chain stems from a study of STAT5B mutations in CD4+ large granular lymphocyte leukemia. The CDR3 runs to 14 residues. The V gene's germline CDR1 is SGHVS and CDR2 FQNEAQ. The V end lost 5 bases, the J end lost 0 bases, and 9 bases lay between the germline ends. Clones were sequenced by immunoSEQ multiplex PCR, and TCRdb holds only the in-frame ones, with some missing. In the table there are 45,000 to 55,000 clones, around 70% of which are singletons. Study-level points and caveats: 8/27 top patient clones versus 2/35 control clones were TRBV06-family. No patients shared main leukemic clonotypes, though roughly 27% appeared at low frequency elsewhere.

This clone was recorded only once. Its antigen is currently unknown. The gene calls are TRBV7-8 and TRBJ2-3; perhaps TRBD1 as D (5 bases). Sequences were obtained from CD4+ T cells from blood buffy coats. The TCR comes from a human donor in good health. The CDR3 sequence: CASSTDISTDTQYF. In DNA form, the CDR3 reads TGTGCCAGCAGCACGGACATTAGCACAGATACGCAGTATTTT.